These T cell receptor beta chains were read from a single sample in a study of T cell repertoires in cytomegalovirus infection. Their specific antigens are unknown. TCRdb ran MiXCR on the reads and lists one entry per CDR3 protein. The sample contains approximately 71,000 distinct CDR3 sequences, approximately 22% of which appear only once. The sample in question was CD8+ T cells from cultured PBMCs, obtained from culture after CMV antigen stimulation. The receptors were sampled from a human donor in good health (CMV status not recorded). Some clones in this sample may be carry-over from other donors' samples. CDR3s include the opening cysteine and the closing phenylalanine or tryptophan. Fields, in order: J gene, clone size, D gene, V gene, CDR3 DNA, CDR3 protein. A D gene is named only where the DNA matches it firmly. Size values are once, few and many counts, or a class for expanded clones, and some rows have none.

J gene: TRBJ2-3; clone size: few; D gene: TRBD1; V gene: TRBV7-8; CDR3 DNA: TGTGCCAGCAGCTTTTCACAGACAGGGTTGAGAGATACGCAGTATTTT; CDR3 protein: CASSFSQTGLRDTQYF
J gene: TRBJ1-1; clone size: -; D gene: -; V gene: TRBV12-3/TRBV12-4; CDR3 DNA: TGTGCCAGCAGTTTACTTTCTGTTGAAGCTTTCTTT; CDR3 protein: CASSLLSVEAFF
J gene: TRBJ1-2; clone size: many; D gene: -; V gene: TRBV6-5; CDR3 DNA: TGTGCCAGCAGCTCCGGGGGCGGGTACTATGGCTACACCTTC; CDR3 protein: CASSSGGGYYGYTF
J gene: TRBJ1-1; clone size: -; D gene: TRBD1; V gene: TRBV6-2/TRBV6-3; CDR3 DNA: TGTGCCAGCATCATAAGGGTCCGGACAGGGGCCTTGAACACTGAAGCTTTCTTT; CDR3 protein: CASIIRVRTGALNTEAFF
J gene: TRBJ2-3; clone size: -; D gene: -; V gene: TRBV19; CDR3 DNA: TGTGCCAGTAGTATAGGAGACGAGGAGCCAGATACGCAGTATTTT; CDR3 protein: CASSIGDEEPDTQYF
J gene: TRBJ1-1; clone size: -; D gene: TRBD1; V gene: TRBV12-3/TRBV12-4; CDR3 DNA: TGTGCCAGCAGGAACACAGGGGGCATCACTGAAGCTTTCTTT; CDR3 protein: CASRNTGGITEAFF
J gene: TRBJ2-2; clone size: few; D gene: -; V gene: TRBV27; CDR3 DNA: TGTGCCAGCAGTTCGGACCCCTACGGTACCGGGGAGCTGTTTTTT; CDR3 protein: CASSSDPYGTGELFF
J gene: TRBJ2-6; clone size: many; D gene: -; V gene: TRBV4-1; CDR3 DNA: TGCGCCAGCAGCCAAACTACTGGGGCCAACGTCCTGACTTTC; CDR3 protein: CASSQTTGANVLTF
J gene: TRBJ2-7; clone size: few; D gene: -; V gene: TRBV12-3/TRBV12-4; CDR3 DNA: TGTGCCAGCAGTTTAGTAAGTGGCTGGCAGTACTTC; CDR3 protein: CASSLVSGWQYF
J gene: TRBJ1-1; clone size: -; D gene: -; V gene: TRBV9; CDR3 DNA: TGTGCCAGCAGCCGCCAGGGATTGAACACTGAAGCTTTCTTT; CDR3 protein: CASSRQGLNTEAFF
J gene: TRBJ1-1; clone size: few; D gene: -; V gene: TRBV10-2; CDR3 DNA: TGCGCCAGCAGTGAGTCGGCCCAGATATTGAACACTGAAGCTTTCTTT; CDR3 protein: CASSESAQILNTEAFF
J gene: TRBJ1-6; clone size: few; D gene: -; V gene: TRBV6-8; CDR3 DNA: TGTGCCAGCAGTTACTCATCCGGAGACTATAATTCACCCCTCCACTTT; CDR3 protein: CASSYSSGDYNSPLHF
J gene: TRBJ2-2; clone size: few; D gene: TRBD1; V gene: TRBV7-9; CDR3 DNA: TGTGCCAGCAGCCCCCAAGTCTCGGACAGGACCGGGGAGCTGTTTTTT; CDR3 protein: CASSPQVSDRTGELFF
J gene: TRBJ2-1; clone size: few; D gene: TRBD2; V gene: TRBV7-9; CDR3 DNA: TGTGCCAGCGGGGTTCTAGCGGGGATGGGGAATGAGCAGTTCTTC; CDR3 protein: CASGVLAGMGNEQFF
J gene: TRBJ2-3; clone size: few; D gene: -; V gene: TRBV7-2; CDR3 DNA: TGTGCCAGCAGCCCCTATCTCTCTAGTACAGGGAGCACAGATACGCAGTATTTT; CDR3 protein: CASSPYLSSTGSTDTQYF
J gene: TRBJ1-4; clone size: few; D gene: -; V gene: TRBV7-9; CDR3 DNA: TGTGCCAGCAGCTTAAGTCAGGGCTTGACTAATGAAAAACTGTTTTTT; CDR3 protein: CASSLSQGLTNEKLFF
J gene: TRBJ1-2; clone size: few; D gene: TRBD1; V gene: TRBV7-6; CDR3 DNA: TGTGCCACCGGGGGACAGGGGGCTCCCCCATTTGGCTACACCTTC; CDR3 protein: CATGGQGAPPFGYTF
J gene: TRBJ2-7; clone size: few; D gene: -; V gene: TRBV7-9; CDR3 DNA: TGTGCCAGCAGCTTAGTAGCAGAGCCCCACGAGCAGTACTTC; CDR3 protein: CASSLVAEPHEQYF
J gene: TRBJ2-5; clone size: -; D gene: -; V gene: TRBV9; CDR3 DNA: TGTGCCAGCAGCTGGACAGCCAGCCAAGAGACCCAGTACTTC; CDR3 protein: CASSWTASQETQYF
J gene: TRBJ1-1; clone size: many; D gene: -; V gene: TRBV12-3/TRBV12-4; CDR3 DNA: TGTGCCAGCAGTTCAATGAACACTGAAGCTTTCTTT; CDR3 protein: CASSSMNTEAFF
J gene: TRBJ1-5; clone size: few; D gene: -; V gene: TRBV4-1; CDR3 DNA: TGCGCCAGCAGCCACTCACAGGGTGATGCACCCCAGCATTTT; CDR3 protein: CASSHSQGDAPQHF
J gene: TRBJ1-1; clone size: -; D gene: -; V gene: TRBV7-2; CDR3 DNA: TGTGCCAGCAGCCTCCGGAGACAGGTATTGAACACTGAAGCTTTGTTT; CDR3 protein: CASSLRRQVLNTEALF
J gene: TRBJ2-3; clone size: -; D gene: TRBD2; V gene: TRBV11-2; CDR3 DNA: TGTGCCAGCAGCTTGAGCGGGGGGGCTTTAGATACGCAGTATTTT; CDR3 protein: CASSLSGGALDTQYF
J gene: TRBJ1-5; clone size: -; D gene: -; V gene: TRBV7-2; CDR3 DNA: TGTGCCAGCAGCTTAGTCACAGGGAGCAATCAGCCCCAGCATTTT; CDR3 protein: CASSLVTGSNQPQHF
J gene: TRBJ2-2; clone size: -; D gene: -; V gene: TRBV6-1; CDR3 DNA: TGTGCCAGCAGTGAATTCATGGGGAGCGACACCGGGGAGCTGTTTTTT; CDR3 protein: CASSEFMGSDTGELFF
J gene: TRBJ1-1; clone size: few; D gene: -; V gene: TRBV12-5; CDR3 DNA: TGTGCTAGTACCCCAGAACTGGGGGCCGGCACTGAAGCTTTCTTT; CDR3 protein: CASTPELGAGTEAFF
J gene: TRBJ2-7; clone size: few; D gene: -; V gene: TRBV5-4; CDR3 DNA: TGTGCCAGCAGCCTAAAACTCGGCGACGAGCAGTACTTC; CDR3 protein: CASSLKLGDEQYF